Reported below is one T cell receptor (beta chain). The method was immunoSEQ multiplex PCR; TCRdb's version includes in-frame clones alone and lacks a portion of them. The repertoire holds about 97,000 clones, with 75% to 95% as singletons. This entry belongs to a study of T cell changes during pregnancy in multiple sclerosis. The length of the CDR3 is 18 residues. The V segment lost 2 bases and the J segment 7 bases; nucleotides outside the gene matches: 16. Per the germline V gene, CDR1 is SGHRS and CDR2 is YFSETQ. The source material was peripheral blood, sampled in the second trimester of pregnancy. The receptor's source is a female donor with multiple sclerosis, enrolled in a pregnancy study. This chain connects TRBV5-1 to TRBJ2-5, with TRBD2 identical over 11 bases. The CDR3 loop is CASSFFGVTSSGRPTQYF. The CDR3 DNA reads TGCGCCAGCAGCTTTTTTGGGGTTACCTCTAGCGGGAGGCCGACCCAGTACTTC.